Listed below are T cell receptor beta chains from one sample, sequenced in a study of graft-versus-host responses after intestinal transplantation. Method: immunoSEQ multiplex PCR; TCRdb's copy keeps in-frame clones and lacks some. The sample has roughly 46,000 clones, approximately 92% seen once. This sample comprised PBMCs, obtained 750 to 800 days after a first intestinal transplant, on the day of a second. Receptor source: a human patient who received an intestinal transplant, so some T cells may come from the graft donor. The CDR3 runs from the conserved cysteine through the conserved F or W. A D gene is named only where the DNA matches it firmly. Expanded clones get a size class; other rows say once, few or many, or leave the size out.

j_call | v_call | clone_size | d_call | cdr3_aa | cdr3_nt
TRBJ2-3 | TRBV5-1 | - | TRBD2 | CASSLSNVGGLDWDTQYF | TGCGCCAGCAGCTTGTCCAACGTGGGAGGGCTTGATTGGGATACGCAGTATTTT
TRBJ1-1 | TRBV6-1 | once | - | CASTKWSDEAFF | TGTGCCAGCACGAAATGGTCGGATGAAGCTTTCTTT
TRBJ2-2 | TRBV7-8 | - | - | CASSSPPGGITGELFF | TGTGCCAGCAGCTCTCCCCCGGGGGGCATCACCGGGGAGCTGTTTTTT
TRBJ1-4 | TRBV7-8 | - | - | CASSRFTDSYNEKLFF | TGTGCCAGCAGCCGTTTTACGGACAGCTATAATGAAAAACTGTTTTTT
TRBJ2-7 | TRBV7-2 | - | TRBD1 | CASSVDREREQYF | TGTGCCAGCAGCGTTGACAGGGAACGCGAGCAGTACTTC
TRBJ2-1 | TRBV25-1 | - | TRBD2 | CTQPGLAVGDEQFF | TGTACTCAACCGGGACTAGCGGTGGGAGATGAGCAGTTCTTC
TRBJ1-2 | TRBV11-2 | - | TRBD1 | CASSPTGGPYGYTF | TGTGCCAGCAGCCCCACAGGGGGCCCCTATGGCTACACCTTC
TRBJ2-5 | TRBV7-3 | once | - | CASSPGPQETQYF | TGTGCCAGCAGCCCTGGACCCCAAGAGACCCAGTACTTC
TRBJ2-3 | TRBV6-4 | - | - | CASGTSSTDTQYF | TGTGCCAGCGGAACCTCTAGCACAGATACGCAGTATTTT
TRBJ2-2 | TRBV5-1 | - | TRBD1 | CASSPHRDRVPGELFF | TGCGCCAGCAGCCCCCACCGGGACAGGGTCCCCGGGGAGCTGTTTTTT
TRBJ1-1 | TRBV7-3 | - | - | CASSSGEGQAAFF | TGTGCCAGCAGCTCTGGAGAGGGGCAGGCCGCTTTCTTT
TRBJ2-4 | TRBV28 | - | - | CASRFGGANIQYF | TGTGCCAGCAGGTTCGGGGGAGCAAACATTCAGTACTTC
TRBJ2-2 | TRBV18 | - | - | CASSPPEQVLTGELFF | TGTGCCAGCTCACCCCCTGAACAGGTCCTCACCGGGGAGCTGTTTTTT
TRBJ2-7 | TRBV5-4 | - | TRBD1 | CASSTLPGTVVVEFTYEQYF | TGTGCCAGCAGCACCCTGCCTGGGACAGTCGTAGTCGAGTTCACCTACGAGCAGTACTTC
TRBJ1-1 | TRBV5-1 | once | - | CASSPYRSNTEAFF | TGCGCCAGCAGCCCATACCGATCGAACACTGAAGCTTTCTTT
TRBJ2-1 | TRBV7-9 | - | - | CASSLLNENEQFF | TGTGCCAGCAGCTTATTGAATGAGAATGAGCAGTTCTTC
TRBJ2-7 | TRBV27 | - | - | CASSLSYGTREEQYF | TGTGCCAGCAGTTTATCTTATGGGACCAGGGAAGAGCAGTACTTC
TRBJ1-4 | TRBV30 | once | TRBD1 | CAWSAGQGSEKLFF | TGTGCCTGGAGTGCGGGACAGGGGAGCGAAAAACTGTTTTTT
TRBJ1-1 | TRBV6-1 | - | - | CASTRVGRGGTEAFF | TGTGCCAGCACCCGAGTAGGAAGGGGAGGGACTGAAGCTTTCTTT
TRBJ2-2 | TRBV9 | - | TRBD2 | CASSVVNSGRNTGELFF | TGTGCCAGCAGCGTAGTTAACAGCGGGAGGAACACCGGGGAGCTGTTTTTT
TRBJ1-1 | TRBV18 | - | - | CASSEGGTEAFF | TGTGCCAGCTCAGAAGGGGGCACTGAAGCTTTCTTT
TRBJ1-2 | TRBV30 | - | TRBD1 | CAGSPWTGGVVTF | TGTGCCGGGAGTCCTTGGACAGGGGGGGTTGTCACCTTC
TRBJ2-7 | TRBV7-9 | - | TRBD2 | CASSFPRGTSGPGEQYF | TGTGCCAGCAGCTTCCCGAGGGGGACTAGCGGTCCGGGAGAGCAGTACTTC
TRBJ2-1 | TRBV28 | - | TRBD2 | CASSSSGAGSYNEQFF | TGTGCCAGCAGCTCTAGCGGTGCAGGCTCCTACAATGAGCAGTTCTTC
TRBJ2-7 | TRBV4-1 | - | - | CASSQDWNGVNPYEQYF | TGCGCCAGCAGCCAAGATTGGAACGGCGTTAACCCCTACGAGCAGTACTTC
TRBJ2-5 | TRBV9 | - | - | CASSVIPQETQYF | TGTGCCAGCAGCGTAATCCCTCAAGAGACCCAGTACTTC
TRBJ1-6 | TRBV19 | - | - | CASSISLNSPLHF | TGTGCCAGTAGTATATCACTTAATTCACCCCTCCACTTT
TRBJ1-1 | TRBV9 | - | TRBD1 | CASSLQTGDTEAFF | TGTGCCAGCAGCCTCCAGACAGGGGACACTGAAGCTTTCTTT
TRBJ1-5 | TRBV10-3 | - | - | CAISEQGRSNQPQHF | TGTGCCATCAGTGAACAGGGTCGTAGCAATCAGCCCCAGCATTTT
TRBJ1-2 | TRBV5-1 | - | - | CASRKSRTVYYGYTF | TGCGCCAGCAGAAAGTCAAGGACGGTCTACTATGGCTACACCTTC
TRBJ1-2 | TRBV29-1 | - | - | CSVESSLYGYTF | TGCAGCGTGGAGTCCAGCCTCTATGGCTACACCTTC
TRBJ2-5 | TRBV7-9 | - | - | CASSSSTARKQETQYF | TGTGCCAGCAGCTCTTCGACAGCAAGAAAACAAGAGACCCAGTACTTC
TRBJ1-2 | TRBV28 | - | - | CASSLYRTDFGYGYTF | TGTGCCAGCAGTTTATATCGGACGGATTTCGGGTATGGCTACACCTTC
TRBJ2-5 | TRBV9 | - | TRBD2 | CASSVGTKGETQYF | TGTGCCAGCAGCGTGGGGACTAAAGGGGAGACCCAGTACTTC
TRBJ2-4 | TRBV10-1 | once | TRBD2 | CASSETRTSLGNIQYF | TGCGCCAGCAGTGAGACGCGGACTAGCTTGGGAAACATTCAGTACTTC
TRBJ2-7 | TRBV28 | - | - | CASSLGNRAYEQYF | TGTGCCAGCAGCTTAGGAAACAGGGCCTACGAGCAGTACTTC
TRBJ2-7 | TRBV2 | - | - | CASARDQTREPRHF | TGTGCCAGCGCCCGGGACCAAACCAGGGAGCCTAGGCACTTC
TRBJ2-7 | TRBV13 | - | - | CASSLVGEKDEQYF | TGTGCCAGCAGCTTAGTCGGGGAGAAGGACGAGCAGTACTTC
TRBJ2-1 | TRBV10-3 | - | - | CAISATGTPRDEQFF | TGTGCCATCAGTGCGACCGGGACTCCCAGGGATGAGCAGTTCTTC
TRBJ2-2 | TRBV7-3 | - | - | CASSLTFKGTGELFF | TGTGCCAGCAGCTTAACGTTTAAGGGAACCGGGGAGCTGTTTTTT
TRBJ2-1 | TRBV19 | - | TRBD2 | CASSTSGASYNEQFF | TGTGCCAGTAGCACAAGCGGGGCCTCCTACAATGAGCAGTTCTTC
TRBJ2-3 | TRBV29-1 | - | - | CSVVQVGDTQYF | TGCAGCGTTGTCCAGGTTGGGGATACGCAGTATTTT
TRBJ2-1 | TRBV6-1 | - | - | CALGASYNEQFF | TGTGCCCTCGGGGCTTCCTACAATGAGCAGTTCTTC
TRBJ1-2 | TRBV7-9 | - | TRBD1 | CASSWARGRGGYTF | TGTGCCAGCAGCTGGGCCAGGGGGCGGGGTGGCTACACCTTC
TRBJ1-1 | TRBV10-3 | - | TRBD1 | CAISEWDSPNTEAFF | TGTGCCATCAGTGAGTGGGACAGTCCGAACACTGAAGCTTTCTTT
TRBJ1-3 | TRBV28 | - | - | CASSLYPDSSGNTIYF | TGTGCCAGCAGTTTATATCCGGACAGCTCTGGAAACACCATATATTTT
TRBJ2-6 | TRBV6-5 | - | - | CASSYSSAVGANVLTF | TGTGCCAGCAGTTACTCGTCGGCCGTTGGGGCCAACGTCCTGACTTTC
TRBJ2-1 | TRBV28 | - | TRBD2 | CASSFFLLTSGRDNEQFF | TGTGCCAGCAGTTTTTTCCTCCTGACTAGCGGGAGAGACAATGAGCAGTTCTTC